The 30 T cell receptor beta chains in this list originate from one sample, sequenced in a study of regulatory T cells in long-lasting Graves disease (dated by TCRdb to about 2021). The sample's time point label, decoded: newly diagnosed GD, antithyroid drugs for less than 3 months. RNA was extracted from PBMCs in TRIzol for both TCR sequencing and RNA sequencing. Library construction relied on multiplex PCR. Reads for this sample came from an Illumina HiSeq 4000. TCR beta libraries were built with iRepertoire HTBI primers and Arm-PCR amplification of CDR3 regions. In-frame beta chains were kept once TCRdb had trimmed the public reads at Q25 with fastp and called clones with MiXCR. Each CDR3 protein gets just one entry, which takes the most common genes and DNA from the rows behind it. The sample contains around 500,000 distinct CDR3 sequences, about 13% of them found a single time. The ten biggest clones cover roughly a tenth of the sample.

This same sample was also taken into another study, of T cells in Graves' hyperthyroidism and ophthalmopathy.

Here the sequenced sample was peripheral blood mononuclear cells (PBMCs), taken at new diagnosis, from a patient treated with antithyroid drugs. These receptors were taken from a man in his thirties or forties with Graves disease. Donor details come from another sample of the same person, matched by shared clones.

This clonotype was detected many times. The CDR3 loop reads CSAGLAGAGYEQYF. The CDR3 DNA is TGCAGCGCAGGACTAGCGGGAGCGGGGTACGAGCAGTACTTC. J is TRBJ2-7 and V is TRBV29-1, with 13 bases aligning to TRBD2. This CDR3 is 14 amino acids long. CDR1 is SQVTM, CDR2 ANQGSEA, per germline. V lost 7 bases to trimming and J lost 4 bases; unmatched junction nucleotides: 7.

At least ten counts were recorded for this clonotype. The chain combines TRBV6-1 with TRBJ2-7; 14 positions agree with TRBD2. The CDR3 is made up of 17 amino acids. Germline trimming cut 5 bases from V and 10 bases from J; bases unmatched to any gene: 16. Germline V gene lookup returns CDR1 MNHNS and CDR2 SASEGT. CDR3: CASSKLQPGLAGEVQYF. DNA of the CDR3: TGTGCCAGCAGTAAGCTCCAACCGGGACTAGCGGGAGAAGTTCAGTACTTC.

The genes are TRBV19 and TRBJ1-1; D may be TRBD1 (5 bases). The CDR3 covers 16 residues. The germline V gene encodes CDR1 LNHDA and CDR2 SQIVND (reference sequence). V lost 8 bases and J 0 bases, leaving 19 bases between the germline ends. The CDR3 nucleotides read TGTGCCAGTTCCAGGTTCAGGGCCGACCTGAACACTGAAGCTTTCTTT. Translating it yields CASSRFRADLNTEAFF.

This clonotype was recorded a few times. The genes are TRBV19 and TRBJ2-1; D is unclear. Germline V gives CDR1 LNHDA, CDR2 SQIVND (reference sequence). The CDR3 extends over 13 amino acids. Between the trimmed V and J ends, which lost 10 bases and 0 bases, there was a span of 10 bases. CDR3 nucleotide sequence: TGTGCCACCGCTAGAAGCTCCTACAATGAGCAGTTCTTC. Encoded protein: CATARSSYNEQFF.

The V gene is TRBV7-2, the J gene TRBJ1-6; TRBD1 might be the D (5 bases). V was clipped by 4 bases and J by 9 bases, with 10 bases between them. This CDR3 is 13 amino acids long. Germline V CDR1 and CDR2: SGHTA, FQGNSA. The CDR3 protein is CASSSDRSSPLHF. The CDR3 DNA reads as TGTGCCAGCAGCTCCGACAGATCTTCACCCCTCCACTTT.

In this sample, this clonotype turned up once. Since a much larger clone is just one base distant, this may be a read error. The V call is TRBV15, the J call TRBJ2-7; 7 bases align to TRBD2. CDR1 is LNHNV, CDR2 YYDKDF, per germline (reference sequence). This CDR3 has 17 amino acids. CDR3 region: CPTSGATGLASTYEQYF. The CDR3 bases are TGTCCCACCAGCGGGGCAACGGGGCTAGCGAGCACCTACGAGCAGTACTTC.

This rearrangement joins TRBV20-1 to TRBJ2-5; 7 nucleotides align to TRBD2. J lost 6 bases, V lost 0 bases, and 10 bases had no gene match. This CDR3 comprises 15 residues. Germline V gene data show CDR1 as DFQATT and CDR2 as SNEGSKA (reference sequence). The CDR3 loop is CSARDGGGTVKTQYF. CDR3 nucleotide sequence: TGCAGTGCTAGAGATGGGGGGGGGACGGTGAAGACCCAGTACTTC.

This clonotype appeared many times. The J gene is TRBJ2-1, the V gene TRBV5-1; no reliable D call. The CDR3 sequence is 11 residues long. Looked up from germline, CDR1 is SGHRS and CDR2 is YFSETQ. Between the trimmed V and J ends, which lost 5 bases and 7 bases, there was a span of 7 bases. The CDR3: CASSSANEQFF. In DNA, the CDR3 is TGCGCCAGCAGTTCAGCGAATGAGCAGTTCTTC.

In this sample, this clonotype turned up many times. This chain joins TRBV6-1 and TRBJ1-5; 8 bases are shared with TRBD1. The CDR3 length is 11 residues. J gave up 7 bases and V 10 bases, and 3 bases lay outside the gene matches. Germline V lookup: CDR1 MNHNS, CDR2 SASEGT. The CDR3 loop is CATDRGQPQHF. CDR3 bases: TGTGCCACCGACAGGGGACAGCCCCAGCATTTT.

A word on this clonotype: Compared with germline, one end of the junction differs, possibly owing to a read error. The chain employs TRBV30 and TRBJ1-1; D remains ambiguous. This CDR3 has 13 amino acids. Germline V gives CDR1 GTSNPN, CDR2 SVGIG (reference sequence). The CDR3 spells CAWRDIGNTEASF. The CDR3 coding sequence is TGTGCCTGGAGAGACATCGGAAACACTGAAGCTTCCTTT. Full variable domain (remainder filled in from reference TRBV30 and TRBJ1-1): SQTIHQWPATLVQPVGSPLSLECTVEGTSNPNLYWYRQAAGRGLQLLFYSVGIGQISSEVPQNLSASRPQDRQFILSSKKLLLSDSGFYLCAWRDIGNTEASFGQGTRLTVV.

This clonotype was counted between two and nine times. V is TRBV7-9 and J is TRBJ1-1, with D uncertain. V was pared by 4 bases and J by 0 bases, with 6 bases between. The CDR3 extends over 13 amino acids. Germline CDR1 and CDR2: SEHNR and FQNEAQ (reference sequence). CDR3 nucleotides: TGTGCCAGCAGCTCATGGGTGAACACTGAAGCTTTCTTT. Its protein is CASSSWVNTEAFF.

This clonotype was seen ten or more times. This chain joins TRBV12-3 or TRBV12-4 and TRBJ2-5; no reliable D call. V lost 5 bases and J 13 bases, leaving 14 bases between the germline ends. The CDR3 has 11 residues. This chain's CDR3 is CASSTTDVPYF. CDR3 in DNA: TGTGCCAGCAGTACGACTGACGTTCCGTACTTC.

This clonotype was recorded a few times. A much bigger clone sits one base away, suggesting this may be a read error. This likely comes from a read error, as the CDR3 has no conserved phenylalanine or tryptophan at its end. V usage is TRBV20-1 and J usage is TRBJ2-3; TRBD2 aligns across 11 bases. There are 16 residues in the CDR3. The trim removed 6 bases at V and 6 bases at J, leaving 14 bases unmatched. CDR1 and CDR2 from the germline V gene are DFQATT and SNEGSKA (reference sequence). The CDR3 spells CSAQSLAGAARDTQYS. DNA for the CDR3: TGCAGTGCCCAATCACTAGCGGGGGCGGCGAGGGATACGCAGTATTCT.

The DNA of the CDR3 is TGTGCCAGCAGCGGTAGCGGGAGTAACACAGATACGCAGTATTTT. Protein sequence: CASSGSGSNTDTQYF. The chain links TRBV9 to TRBJ2-3; 9 bases match TRBD2. After removal of 3 bases from V and 2 bases from J, the junction contained 4 bases not matched to a gene. Germline CDR1 is SGDLS and CDR2 is YYNGEE. The length of the CDR3 is 15 residues.

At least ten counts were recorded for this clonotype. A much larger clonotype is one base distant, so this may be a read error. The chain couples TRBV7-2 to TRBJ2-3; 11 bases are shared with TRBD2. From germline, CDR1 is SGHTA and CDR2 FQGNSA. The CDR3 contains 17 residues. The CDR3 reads CAGRGGLAATSTDTQYF. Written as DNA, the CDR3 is TGTGCCGGCAGGGGGGGACTAGCGGCAACTAGCACAGATACGCAGTATTTT.

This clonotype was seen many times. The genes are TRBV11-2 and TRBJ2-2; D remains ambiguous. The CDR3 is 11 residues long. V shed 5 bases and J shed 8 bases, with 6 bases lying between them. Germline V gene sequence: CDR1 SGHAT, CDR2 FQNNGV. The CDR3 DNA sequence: TGTGCCAGCAGCGCCGTGGGGGAGCTGTTTTTT. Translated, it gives CASSAVGELFF.

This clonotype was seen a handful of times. CDR3 nucleotide sequence: TGTGCCAGCAGTTTAGGGGCCCCCAATTCACCCCTCCACTTT. Amino acid sequence: CASSLGAPNSPLHF. This chain links TRBV12-3 or TRBV12-4 with TRBJ1-6; D call uncertain. The V gene lost 1 base and the J gene lost 7 bases, with 8 bases spanning the gap. The CDR3 extends over 14 amino acids.

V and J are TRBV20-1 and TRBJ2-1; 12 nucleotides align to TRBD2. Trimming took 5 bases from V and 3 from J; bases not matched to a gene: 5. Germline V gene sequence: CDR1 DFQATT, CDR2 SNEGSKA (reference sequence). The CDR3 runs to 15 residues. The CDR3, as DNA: TGCAGTGCTCCATGGACTAGCGGGATCTACAATGAGCAGTTCTTC. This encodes CSAPWTSGIYNEQFF.

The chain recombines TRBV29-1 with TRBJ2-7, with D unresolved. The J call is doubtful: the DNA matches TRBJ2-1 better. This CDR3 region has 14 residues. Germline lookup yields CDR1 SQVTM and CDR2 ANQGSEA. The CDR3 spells CSVGPGLGSYEQFF. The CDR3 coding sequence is TGCAGCGTTGGCCCAGGCCTTGGCTCCTACGAGCAGTTCTTC.

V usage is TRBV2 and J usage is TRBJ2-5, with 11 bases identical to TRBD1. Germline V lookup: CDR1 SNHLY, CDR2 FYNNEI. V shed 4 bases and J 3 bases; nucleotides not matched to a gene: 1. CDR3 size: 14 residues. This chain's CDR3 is CASSGDRGEETQYF. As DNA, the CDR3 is TGTGCCAGCAGTGGGGACAGGGGGGAAGAGACCCAGTACTTC. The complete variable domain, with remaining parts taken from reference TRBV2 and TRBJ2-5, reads EPEVTQTPSHQVTQMGQEVILRCVPISNHLYFYWYRQILGQKVEFLVSFYNNEISEKSEIFDDQFSVERPDGSNFTLKIRSTKLEDSAMYFCASSGDRGEETQYFGPGTRLLVL.

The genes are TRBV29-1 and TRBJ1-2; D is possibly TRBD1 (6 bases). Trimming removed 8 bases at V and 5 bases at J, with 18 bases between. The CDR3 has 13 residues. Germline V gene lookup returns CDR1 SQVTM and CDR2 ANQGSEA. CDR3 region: CSSRDGGSYGYTF. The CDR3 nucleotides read TGCAGCTCGCGGGATGGGGGCTCATATGGCTACACCTTC.

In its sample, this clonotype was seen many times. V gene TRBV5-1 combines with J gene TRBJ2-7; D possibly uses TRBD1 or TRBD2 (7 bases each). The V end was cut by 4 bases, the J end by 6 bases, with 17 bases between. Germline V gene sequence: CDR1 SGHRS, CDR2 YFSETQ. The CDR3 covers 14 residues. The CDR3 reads CASSQGGGQGEQYF. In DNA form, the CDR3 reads TGCGCCAGCAGCCAGGGGGGAGGGCAGGGCGAGCAGTACTTC.

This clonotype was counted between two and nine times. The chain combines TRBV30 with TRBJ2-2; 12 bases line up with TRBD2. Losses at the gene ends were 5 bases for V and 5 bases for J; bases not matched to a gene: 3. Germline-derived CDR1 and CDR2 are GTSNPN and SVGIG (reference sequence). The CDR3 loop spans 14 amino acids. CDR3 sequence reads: CAWEGLAGTGELFF. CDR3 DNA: TGTGCCTGGGAGGGACTAGCGGGTACCGGGGAGCTGTTTTTT.

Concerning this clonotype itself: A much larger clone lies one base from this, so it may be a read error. The CDR3 nucleotides read TGTGCCAGCAGTGAACGTATGGGGGTCGACCAAGAGACCCAGTACTTC. Its protein product is CASSERMGVDQETQYF. J is TRBJ2-5 and V is TRBV6-1, with D tentatively TRBD1 or TRBD2 (5 bases each). The CDR3 runs 16 residues. CDR1 MNHNS and CDR2 SASEGT come from the germline V gene. V was pared by 2 bases and J by 0 bases, with 13 bases between.

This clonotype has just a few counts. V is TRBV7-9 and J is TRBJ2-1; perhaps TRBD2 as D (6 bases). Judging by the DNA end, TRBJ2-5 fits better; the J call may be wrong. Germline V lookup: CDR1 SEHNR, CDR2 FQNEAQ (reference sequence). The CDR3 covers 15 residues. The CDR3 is CASSFLAAKGKTQYF. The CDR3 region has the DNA TGTGCCAGCAGCTTTTTAGCGGCCAAAGGAAAGACCCAGTACTTC.

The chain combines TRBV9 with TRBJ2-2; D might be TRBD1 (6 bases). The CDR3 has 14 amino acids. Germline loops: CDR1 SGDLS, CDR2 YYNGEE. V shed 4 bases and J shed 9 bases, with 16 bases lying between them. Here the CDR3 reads CASSPPAGARELFF. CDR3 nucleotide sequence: TGTGCCAGCAGCCCCCCGGCAGGGGCTAGGGAGCTGTTTTTT.

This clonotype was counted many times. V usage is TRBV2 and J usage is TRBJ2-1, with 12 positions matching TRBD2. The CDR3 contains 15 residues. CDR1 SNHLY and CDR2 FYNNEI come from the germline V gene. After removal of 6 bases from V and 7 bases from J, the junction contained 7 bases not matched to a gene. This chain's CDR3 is CASRPTSGRGNEQFF. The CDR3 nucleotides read TGTGCCAGCAGGCCGACTAGCGGGAGAGGGAATGAGCAGTTCTTC. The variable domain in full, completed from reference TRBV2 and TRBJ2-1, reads EPEVTQTPSHQVTQMGQEVILRCVPISNHLYFYWYRQILGQKVEFLVSFYNNEISEKSEIFDDQFSVERPDGSNFTLKIRSTKLEDSAMYFCASRPTSGRGNEQFFGPGTRLTVL.

This CDR3 reads CSARPPGVKLAKNIQYF. The DNA for the CDR3 is TGCAGTGCTAGACCCCCGGGGGTAAAACTAGCCAAAAACATTCAGTACTTC. The rearrangement uses TRBV20-1 and TRBJ2-4; TRBD2 is a possible D gene (6 bases). The germline V gene has CDR1 DFQATT and CDR2 SNEGSKA (reference sequence). CDR3 length: 17 amino acids. V was trimmed by 2 bases and J by 0 bases, leaving 17 bases between them.

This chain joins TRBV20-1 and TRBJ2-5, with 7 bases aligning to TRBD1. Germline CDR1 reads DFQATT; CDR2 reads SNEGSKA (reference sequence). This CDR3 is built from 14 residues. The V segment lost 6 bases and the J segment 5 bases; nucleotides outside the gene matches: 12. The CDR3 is CSAPPKGAAETQYF. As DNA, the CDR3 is TGCAGTGCACCACCTAAGGGGGCCGCGGAGACCCAGTACTTC.

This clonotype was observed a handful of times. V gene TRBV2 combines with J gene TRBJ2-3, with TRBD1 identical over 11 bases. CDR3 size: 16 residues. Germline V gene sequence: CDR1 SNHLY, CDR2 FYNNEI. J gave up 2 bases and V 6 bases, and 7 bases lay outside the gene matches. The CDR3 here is CASRTTDRGHTDTQYF. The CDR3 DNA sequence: TGTGCCAGCAGAACTACGGACAGGGGGCACACAGATACGCAGTATTTT.